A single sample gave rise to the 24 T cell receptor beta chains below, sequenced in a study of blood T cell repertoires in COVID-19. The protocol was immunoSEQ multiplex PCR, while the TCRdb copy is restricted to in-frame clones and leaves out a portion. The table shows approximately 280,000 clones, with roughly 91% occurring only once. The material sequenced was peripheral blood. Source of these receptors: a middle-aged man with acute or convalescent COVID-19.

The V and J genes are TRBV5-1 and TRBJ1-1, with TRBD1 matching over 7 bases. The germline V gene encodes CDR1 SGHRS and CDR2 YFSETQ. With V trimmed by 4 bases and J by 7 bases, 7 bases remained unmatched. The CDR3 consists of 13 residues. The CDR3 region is CASSQTGRIEAFF. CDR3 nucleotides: TGCGCCAGCAGCCAGACAGGGCGGATTGAAGCTTTCTTT.

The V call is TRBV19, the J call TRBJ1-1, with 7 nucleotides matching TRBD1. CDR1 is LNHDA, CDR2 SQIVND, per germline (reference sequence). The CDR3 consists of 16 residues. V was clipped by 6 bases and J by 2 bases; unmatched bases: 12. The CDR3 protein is CASSQQGGGRNTEAFF. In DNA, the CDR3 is TGTGCCAGTAGCCAACAAGGGGGCGGAAGAAACACTGAAGCTTTCTTT.

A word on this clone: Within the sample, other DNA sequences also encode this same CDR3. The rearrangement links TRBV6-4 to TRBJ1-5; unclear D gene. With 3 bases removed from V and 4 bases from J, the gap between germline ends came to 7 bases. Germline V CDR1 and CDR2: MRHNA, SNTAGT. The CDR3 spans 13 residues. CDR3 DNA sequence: TGTGCCAGCAGTGATTCCCCGAATCAGCCCCAGCATTTT. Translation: CASSDSPNQPQHF.

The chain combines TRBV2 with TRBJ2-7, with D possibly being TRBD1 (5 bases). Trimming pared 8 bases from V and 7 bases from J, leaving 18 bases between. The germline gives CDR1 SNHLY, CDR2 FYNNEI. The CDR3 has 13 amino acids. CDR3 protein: CASGDSWAGEQYF. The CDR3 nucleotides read TGTGCCAGCGGAGACAGTTGGGCTGGGGAGCAGTACTTC.

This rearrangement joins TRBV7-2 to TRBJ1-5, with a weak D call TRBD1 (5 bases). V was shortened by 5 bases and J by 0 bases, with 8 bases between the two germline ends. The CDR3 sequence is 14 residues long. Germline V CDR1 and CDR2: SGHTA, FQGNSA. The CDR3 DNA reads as TGTGCCAGCAGCCTTCAGGGTAGCAATCAGCCCCAGCATTTT. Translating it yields CASSLQGSNQPQHF.

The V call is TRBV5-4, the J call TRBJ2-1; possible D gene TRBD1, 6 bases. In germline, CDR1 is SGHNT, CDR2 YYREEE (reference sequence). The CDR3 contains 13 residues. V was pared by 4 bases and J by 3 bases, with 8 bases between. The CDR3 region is CASSEDSYNEQFF. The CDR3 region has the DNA TGTGCCAGCAGCGAGGACAGCTACAATGAGCAGTTCTTC.

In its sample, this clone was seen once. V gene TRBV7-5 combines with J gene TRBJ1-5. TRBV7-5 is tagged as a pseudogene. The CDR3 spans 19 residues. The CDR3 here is CARSLVNSRVSVGNQPQHF. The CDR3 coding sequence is TGTGCCAGAAGCTTAGTAAATTCGCGGGTTTCCGTGGGGAATCAGCCCCAGCATTTT.

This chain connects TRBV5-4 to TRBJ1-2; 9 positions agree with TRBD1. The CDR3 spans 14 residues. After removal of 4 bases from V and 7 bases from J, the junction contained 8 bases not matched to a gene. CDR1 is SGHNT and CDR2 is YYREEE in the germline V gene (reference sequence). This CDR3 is CASSRRDRESGYTF. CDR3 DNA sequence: TGTGCCAGCAGCCGCCGGGACAGGGAATCTGGCTACACCTTC.

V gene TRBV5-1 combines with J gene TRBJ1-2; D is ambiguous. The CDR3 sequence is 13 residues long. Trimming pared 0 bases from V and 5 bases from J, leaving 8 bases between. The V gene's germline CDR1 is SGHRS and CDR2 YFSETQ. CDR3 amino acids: CASSLAEVYGYTF. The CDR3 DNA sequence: TGCGCCAGCAGCTTGGCGGAGGTTTATGGCTACACCTTC.

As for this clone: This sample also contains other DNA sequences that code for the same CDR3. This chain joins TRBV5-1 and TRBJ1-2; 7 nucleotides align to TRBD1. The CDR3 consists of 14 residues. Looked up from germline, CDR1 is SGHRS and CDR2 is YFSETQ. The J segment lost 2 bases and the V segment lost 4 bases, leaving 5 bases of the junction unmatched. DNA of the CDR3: TGCGCCAGCAGCGTCCTGACAGGGAACTATGGCTACACCTTC. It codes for CASSVLTGNYGYTF.

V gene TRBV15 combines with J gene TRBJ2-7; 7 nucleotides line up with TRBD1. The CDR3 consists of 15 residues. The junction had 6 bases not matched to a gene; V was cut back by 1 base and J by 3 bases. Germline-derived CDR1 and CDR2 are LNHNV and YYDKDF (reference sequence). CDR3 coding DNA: TGTGCCACCAGCAGAGGAGGGACAGATAACTACGAGCAGTACTTC. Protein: CATSRGGTDNYEQYF.

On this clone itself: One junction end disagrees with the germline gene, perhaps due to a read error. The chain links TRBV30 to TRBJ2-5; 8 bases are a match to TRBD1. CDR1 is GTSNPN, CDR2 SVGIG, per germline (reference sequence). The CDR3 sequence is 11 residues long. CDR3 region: CAWRSRGQEHF. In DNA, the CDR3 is TGTGCCTGGAGGTCTAGGGGACAGGAACACTTC. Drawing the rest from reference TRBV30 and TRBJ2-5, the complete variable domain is SQTIHQWPATLVQPVGSPLSLECTVEGTSNPNLYWYRQAAGRGLQLLFYSVGIGQISSEVPQNLSASRPQDRQFILSSKKLLLSDSGFYLCAWRSRGQEHFGPGTRLLVL.

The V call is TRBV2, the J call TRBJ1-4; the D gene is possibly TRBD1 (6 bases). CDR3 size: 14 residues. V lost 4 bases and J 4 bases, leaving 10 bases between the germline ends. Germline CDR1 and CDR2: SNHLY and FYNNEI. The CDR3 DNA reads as TGTGCCAGCAGTGGACAGGCCAATAATGAAAAACTGTTTTTT. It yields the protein CASSGQANNEKLFF.

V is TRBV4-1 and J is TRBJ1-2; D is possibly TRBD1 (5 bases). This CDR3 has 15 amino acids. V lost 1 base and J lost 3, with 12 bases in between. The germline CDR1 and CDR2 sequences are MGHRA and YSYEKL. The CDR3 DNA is TGCGCCAGCAGCCAAGGTCCAGGGATGGACTATGGCTACACCTTC. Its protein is CASSQGPGMDYGYTF.

DNA of the CDR3: TGTGCCATCAGTGAGTCGGTCTCGGGAGGATATTACGAGCAGTACTTC. Its translation: CAISESVSGGYYEQYF. The chain recombines TRBV10-3 with TRBJ2-7, with 7 positions matching TRBD2. The CDR3 is 16 amino acids. V was pared by 0 bases and J by 4 bases, with 9 bases of the junction left unmatched. Germline values: CDR1 ENHRY, CDR2 SYGVKD.

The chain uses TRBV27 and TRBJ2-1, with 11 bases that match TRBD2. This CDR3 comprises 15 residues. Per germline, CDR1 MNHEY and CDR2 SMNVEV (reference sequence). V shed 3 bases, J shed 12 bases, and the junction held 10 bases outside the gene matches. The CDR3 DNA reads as TGTGCCAGCAGTTTTTTAGCGGGGGGGCGGGGGACGCAGTTCTTC. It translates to CASSFLAGGRGTQFF.

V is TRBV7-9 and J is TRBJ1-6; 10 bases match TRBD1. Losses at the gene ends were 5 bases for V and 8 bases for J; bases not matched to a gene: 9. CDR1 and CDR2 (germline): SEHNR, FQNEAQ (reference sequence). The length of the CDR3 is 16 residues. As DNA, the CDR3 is TGTGCCAGCAGCGGTGGGGGACAGGGGTTGTATTCACCCCTCCACTTT. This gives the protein CASSGGGQGLYSPLHF.

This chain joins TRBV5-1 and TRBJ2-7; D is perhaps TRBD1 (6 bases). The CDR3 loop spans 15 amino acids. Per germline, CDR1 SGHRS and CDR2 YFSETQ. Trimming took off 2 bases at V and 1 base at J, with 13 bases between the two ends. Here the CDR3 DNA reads TGCGCCAGCAGCTTCACGACAGGAGGATCCTACGAGCAGTACTTC. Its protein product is CASSFTTGGSYEQYF.

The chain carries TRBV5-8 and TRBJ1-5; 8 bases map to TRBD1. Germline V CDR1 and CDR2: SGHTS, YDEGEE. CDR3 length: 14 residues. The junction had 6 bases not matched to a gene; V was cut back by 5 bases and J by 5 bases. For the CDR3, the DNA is TGTGCCAGCAGTCTTCAGGGGGCAGATCAGCCCCAGCATTTT. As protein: CASSLQGADQPQHF.

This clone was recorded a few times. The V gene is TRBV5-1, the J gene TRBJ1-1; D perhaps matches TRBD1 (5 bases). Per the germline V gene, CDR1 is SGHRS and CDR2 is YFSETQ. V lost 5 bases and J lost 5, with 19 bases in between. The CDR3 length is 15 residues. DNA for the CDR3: TGCGCCAGCAGTCGCTGGGGAGGGGATGAAACTGAAGCTTTCTTT. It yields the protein CASSRWGGDETEAFF.

This CDR3 is CASSEEQGGYTF. In nucleotides, the CDR3 is TGTGCCAGCAGTGAAGAGCAGGGCGGCTACACCTTC. The chain recombines TRBV2 with TRBJ1-2; maybe TRBD1 (5 bases). V was shortened by 1 base and J by 8 bases, with 8 bases between the two germline ends. CDR3 length: 12 amino acids. Germline values: CDR1 SNHLY, CDR2 FYNNEI.

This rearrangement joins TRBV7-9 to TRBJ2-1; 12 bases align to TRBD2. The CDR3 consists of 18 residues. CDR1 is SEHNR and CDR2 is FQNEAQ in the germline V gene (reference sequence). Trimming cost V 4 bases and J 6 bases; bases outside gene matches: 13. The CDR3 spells CASSSLGPLAGGRNEQFF. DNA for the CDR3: TGTGCCAGCAGCTCACTAGGACCTCTAGCGGGGGGGCGCAATGAGCAGTTCTTC.

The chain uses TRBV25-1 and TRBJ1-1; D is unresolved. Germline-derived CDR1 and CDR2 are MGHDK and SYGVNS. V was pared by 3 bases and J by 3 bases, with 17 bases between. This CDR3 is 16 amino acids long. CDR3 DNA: TGTGCCAGCAGTGACTCAATTGGGCTAGCGGACACTGAAGCTTTCTTT. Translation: CASSDSIGLADTEAFF.

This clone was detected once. The CDR3 nucleotides read TGTGCCAGCAGTGAAGGGCACGCTGGGGCCAACGTCCTGACTTTC. Its protein product is CASSEGHAGANVLTF. The V and J genes are TRBV2 and TRBJ2-6; unclear D gene. Looked up from germline, CDR1 is SNHLY and CDR2 is FYNNEI. The germline V and J ends were trimmed by 1 base and 2 bases, with 6 bases remaining between them. The CDR3 extends over 15 amino acids.